Following are 10 T cell receptor beta chains from one sample sequenced in a study of post-analysis software for immune sequencing data. General study points: Patients had higher frequencies than controls of roughly 5 TRBV segments, including TRBV5-6, TRBV5-1 and TRBV20-1.

The authors incorporated unique molecular identifiers into the TCR beta cDNA libraries. TCRdb re-called the PCR reads with MiXCR, one entry per CDR3 protein. The repertoire holds some 800,000 distinct CDR3 sequences, approximately 44% seen once, with approximately 4.4% in the top ten. Their antigens are not known. The sequenced sample was blood. These receptors were collected from a girl aged 10-17 years with multiple sclerosis.

This clonotype was detected only a few times. J is TRBJ1-1 and V is TRBV7-9; 8 bases are shared with TRBD1. V gave up 5 bases and J gave up 0 bases; unmatched junction bases: 14. CDR1 and CDR2 (germline): SEHNR, FQNEAQ (reference sequence). This CDR3 contains 18 residues. CDR3 DNA: TGTGCCAGCAGCCCCCATCGCGGGACAGGAACTTTGAACACTGAAGCTTTCTTT. Encoded protein: CASSPHRGTGTLNTEAFF.

The chain has TRBV20-1 and TRBJ2-1; TRBD2 aligns across 8 bases. This CDR3 is 13 amino acids long. CDR1 is DFQATT, CDR2 SNEGSKA, per germline (reference sequence). V dropped 5 bases and J dropped 7; count of bases not matched to a gene: 7. The CDR3 nucleotides are TGCAGTGCTCTTAGCGGGGTGGGGAATGAGCAGTTCTTC. Its protein product is CSALSGVGNEQFF.

This clonotype occurred a few times. The J gene is TRBJ1-2, the V gene TRBV29-1, with 9 bases fitting TRBD1. This CDR3 comprises 12 residues. The germline CDR1 and CDR2 sequences are SQVTM and ANQGSEA. Trimming took 7 bases from V and 7 from J; bases not matched to a gene: 7. The DNA of the CDR3 is TGCAGCGCCCAGGGGGGACAGGGTGGCTACACCTTC. This sequence encodes CSAQGGQGGYTF.

This clonotype showed up just a few times. This sequence joins TRBV5-1 and TRBJ2-3; 7 positions agree with TRBD1. The CDR3 contains 15 residues. The germline CDR1 and CDR2 sequences are SGHRS and YFSETQ. The ends lost 0 bases at V and 5 bases at J; junction bases unmatched: 6. Here the CDR3 DNA reads TGCGCCAGCAGCTTGGAGGGGGCTGTGGTAGATACGCAGTATTTT. The encoded protein is CASSLEGAVVDTQYF. The whole variable domain, filled in from reference TRBV5-1 and TRBJ2-3, reads KAGVTQTPRYLIKTRGQQVTLSCSPISGHRSVSWYQQTPGQGLQFLFEYFSETQRNKGNFPGRFSGRQFSNSRSEMNVSTLELGDSALYLCASSLEGAVVDTQYFGPGTRLTVL.

The chain couples TRBV29-1 to TRBJ2-5; no clear D. The CDR3 loop spans 9 amino acids. The V gene lost 7 bases and the J gene lost 13 bases, with 13 bases spanning the gap. CDR1 SQVTM and CDR2 ANQGSEA come from the germline V gene. The CDR3 sequence is CSARDGLYF. CDR3 in DNA: TGCAGCGCAAGGGATGGGCTGTACTTC.

The gene calls are TRBV29-1 and TRBJ1-2; no firm D call. The V gene lost 6 bases and the J gene lost 2 bases, with 25 bases spanning the gap. The CDR3 is 17 residues long. The V gene's germline CDR1 is SQVTM and CDR2 ANQGSEA. The CDR3 DNA sequence: TGCAGCGTCGACCAATACATTGCGACCCATAGGAACTATGGCTACACCTTC. Amino acids: CSVDQYIATHRNYGYTF.

This clonotype turned up a few times. The V gene is TRBV29-1, the J gene TRBJ2-7; D ambiguous. CDR1 is SQVTM, CDR2 ANQGSEA, per germline. V was trimmed by 6 bases and J by 0 bases, leaving 6 bases between them. CDR3 length: 11 residues. The CDR3 here is CSVQSSYEQYF. CDR3 nucleotides: TGCAGCGTCCAGAGCTCCTACGAGCAGTACTTC.

The chain recombines TRBV20-1 with TRBJ2-7; 9 bases line up with TRBD1. Matching the DNA end better, TRBJ2-5 makes the J call doubtful. The CDR3 is 14 amino acids. Looked up from germline, CDR1 is DFQATT and CDR2 is SNEGSKA (reference sequence). The CDR3 DNA is TGCAGTGCTAGACCGGGACAGGGTGGAAAGACCCAGTACTTC. Its protein is CSARPGQGGKTQYF.

This chain connects TRBV24-1 to TRBJ2-1; D is undetermined. V shed 9 bases and J shed 7 bases, with 9 bases lying between them. CDR3 length: 11 residues. The germline V gene has CDR1 KGHDR and CDR2 SFDVKD. This CDR3 reads CATGIMNEQFF. Here the CDR3 DNA reads TGTGCCACCGGTATTATGAATGAGCAGTTCTTC.

This rearrangement joins TRBV5-1 to TRBJ2-3; D is uncertain. Between the trimmed V and J ends, which lost 6 bases and 8 bases, there was a span of 13 bases. CDR3 length: 12 amino acids. Germline loops: CDR1 SGHRS, CDR2 YFSETQ. The CDR3 DNA reads TGCGCCAGCACTTCTGGGGTCGGTACGCAGTATTTT. Protein: CASTSGVGTQYF.